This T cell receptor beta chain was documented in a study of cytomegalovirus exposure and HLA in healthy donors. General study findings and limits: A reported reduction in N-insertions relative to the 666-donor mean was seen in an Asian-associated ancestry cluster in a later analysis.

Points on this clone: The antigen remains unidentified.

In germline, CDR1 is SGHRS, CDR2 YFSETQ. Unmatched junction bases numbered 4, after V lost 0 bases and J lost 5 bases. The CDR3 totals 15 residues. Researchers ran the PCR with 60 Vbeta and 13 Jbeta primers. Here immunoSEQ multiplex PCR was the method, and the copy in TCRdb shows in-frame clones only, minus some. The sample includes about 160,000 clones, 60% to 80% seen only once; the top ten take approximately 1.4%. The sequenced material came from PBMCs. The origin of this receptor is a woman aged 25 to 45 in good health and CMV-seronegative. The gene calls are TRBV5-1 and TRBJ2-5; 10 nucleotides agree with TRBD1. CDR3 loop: CASSLAGTGDETQYF. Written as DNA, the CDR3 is TGCGCCAGCAGCTTGGCCGGGACAGGGGACGAGACCCAGTACTTC. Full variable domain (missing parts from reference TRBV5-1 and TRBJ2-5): KAGVTQTPRYLIKTRGQQVTLSCSPISGHRSVSWYQQTPGQGLQFLFEYFSETQRNKGNFPGRFSGRQFSNSRSEMNVSTLELGDSALYLCASSLAGTGDETQYFGPGTRLLVL.